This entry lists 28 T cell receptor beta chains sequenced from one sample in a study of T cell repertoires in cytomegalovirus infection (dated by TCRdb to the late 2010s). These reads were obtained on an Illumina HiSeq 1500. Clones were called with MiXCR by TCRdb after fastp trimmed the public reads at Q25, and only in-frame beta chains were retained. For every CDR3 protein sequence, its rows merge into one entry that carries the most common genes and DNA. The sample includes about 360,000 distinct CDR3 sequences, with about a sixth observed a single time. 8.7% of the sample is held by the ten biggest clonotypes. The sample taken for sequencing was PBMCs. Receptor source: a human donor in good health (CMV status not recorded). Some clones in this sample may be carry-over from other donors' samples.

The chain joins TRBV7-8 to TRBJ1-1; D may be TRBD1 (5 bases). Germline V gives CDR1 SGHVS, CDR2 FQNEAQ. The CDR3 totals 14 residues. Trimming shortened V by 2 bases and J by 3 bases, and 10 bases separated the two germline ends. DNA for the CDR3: TGTGCCAGCAGCTTATTATTCAGGGACACTGAAGCTTTCTTT. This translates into CASSLLFRDTEAFF.

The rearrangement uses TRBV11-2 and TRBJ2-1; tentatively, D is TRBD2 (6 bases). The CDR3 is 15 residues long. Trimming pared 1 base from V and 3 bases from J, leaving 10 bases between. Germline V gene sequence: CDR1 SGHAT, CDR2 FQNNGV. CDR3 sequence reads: CASSLVAGSYNEQFF. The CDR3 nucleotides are TGTGCCAGCAGCTTAGTTGCGGGGAGCTACAATGAGCAGTTCTTC. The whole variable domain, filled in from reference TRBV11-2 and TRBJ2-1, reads EAGVAQSPRYKIIEKRQSVAFWCNPISGHATLYWYQQILGQGPKLLIQFQNNGVVDDSQLPKDRFSAERLKGVDSTLKIQPAKLEDSAVYLCASSLVAGSYNEQFFGPGTRLTVL.

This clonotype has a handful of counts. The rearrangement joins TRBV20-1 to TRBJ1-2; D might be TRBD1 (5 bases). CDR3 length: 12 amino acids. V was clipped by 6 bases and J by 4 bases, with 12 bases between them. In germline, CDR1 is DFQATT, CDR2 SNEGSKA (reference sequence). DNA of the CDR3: TGCAGTGCCGACGGGCAGGGCTATGGCTACACCTTC. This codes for CSADGQGYGYTF.

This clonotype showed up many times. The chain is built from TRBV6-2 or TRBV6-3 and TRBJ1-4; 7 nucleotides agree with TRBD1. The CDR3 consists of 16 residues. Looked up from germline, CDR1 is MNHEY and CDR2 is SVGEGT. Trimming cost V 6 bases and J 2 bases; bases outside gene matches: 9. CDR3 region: CASSRRQGMTNEKLFF. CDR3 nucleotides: TGTGCCAGCAGCCGAAGACAGGGTATGACTAATGAAAAACTGTTTTTT.

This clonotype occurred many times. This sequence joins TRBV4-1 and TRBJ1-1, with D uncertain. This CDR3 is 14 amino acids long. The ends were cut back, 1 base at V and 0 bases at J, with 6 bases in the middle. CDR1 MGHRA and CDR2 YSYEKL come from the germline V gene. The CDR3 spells CASSQVDMNTEAFF. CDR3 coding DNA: TGCGCCAGCAGCCAAGTAGACATGAACACTGAAGCTTTCTTT.

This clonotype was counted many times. The CDR3 protein is CASSRGLWSTNEQFF. The DNA of the CDR3 is TGTGCCAGCAGCAGGGGGTTGTGGTCCACGAATGAGCAGTTCTTC. The chain combines TRBV11-1 with TRBJ2-1; D might be TRBD1 (6 bases). Germline CDR1 and CDR2: SGHAT and FQDESV (reference sequence). V lost 5 bases, J lost 7 bases, and 18 bases lay in between. CDR3 size: 15 residues. The full variable domain, its missing parts supplied by reference TRBV11-1 and TRBJ2-1, is EAEVAQSPRYKITEKSQAVAFWCDPISGHATLYWYRQILGQGPELLVQFQDESVVDDSQLPKDRFSAERLKGVDSTLKIQPAELGDSAMYLCASSRGLWSTNEQFFGPGTRLTVL.

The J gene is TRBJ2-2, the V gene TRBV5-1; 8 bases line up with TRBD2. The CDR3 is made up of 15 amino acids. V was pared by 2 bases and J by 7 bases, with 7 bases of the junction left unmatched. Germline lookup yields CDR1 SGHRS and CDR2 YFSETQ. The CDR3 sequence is CASSLSSGSLGELFF. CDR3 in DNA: TGCGCCAGCAGCTTATCCAGCGGGAGTCTCGGGGAGCTGTTTTTT.

The DNA for the CDR3 is TGCGCCAGCAGCCAAGGACTAGCGGGGGGGGACAATGAGCAGTTCTTC. Protein: CASSQGLAGGDNEQFF. The chain couples TRBV4-3 to TRBJ2-1, with 14 bases aligning to TRBD2. The germline V gene encodes CDR1 LGHNA and CDR2 YSLEER. The CDR3 is made up of 16 amino acids. V lost 1 base and J lost 5; bases outside the gene matches: 1.

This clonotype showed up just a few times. DNA for the CDR3: TGCAGTGCTAGCGGGCAGGGGGGTAATCAGCCCCAGCATTTT. Protein sequence: CSASGQGGNQPQHF. This chain links TRBV20-1 with TRBJ1-5; TRBD1 matches at 7 bases. The CDR3 totals 14 residues. Per the germline V gene, CDR1 is DFQATT and CDR2 is SNEGSKA (reference sequence). V shed 3 bases and J 4 bases; nucleotides not matched to a gene: 6.

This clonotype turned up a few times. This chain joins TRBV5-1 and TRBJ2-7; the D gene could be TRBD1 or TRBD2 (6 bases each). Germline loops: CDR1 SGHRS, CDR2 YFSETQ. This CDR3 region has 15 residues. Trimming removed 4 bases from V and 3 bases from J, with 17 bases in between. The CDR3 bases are TGCGCCAGCAGCCGGAGTGGGGGGACAAACTACGAGCAGTACTTC. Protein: CASSRSGGTNYEQYF.

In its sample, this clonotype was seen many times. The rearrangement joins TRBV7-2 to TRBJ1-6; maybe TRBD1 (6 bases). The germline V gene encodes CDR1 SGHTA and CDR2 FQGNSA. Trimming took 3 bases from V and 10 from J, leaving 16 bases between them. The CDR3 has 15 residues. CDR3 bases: TGTGCCAGCAGCTTTCAGGGGTCCTACGGCTCACCCCTCCACTTT. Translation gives CASSFQGSYGSPLHF.

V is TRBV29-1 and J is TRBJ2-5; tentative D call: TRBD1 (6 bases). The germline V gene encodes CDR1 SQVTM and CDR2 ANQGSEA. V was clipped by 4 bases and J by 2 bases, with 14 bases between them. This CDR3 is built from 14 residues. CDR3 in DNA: TGCAGCGTTGGCTCCACGGACAGTCAAGAGACCCAGTACTTC. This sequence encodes CSVGSTDSQETQYF.

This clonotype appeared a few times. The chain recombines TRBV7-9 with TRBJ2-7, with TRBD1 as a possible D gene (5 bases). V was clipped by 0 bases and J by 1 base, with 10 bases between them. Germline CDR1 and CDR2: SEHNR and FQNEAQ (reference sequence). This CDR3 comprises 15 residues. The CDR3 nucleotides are TGTGCCAGCAGCTTAGCGCTGACAGCTTCCTACGAGCAGTACTTC. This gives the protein CASSLALTASYEQYF. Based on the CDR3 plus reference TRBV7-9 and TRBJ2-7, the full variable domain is DTGVSQNPRHKITKRGQNVTFRCDPISEHNRLYWYRQTLGQGPEFLTYFQNEAQLEKSRLLSDRFSAERPKGSFSTLEIQRTEQGDSAMYLCASSLALTASYEQYFGPGTRLTVT.

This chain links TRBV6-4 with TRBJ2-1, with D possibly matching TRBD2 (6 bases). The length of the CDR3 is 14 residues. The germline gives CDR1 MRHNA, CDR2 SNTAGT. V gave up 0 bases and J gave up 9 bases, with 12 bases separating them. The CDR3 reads CASSDSASVSEQFF. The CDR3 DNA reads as TGTGCCAGCAGTGACTCGGCTAGCGTCAGTGAGCAGTTCTTC.

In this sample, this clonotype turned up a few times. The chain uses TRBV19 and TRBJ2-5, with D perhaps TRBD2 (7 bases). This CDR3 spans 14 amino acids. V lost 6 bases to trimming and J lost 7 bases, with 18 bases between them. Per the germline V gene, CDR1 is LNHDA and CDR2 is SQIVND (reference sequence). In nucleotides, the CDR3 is TGTGCCAGTAGGGAGAGGGGGGGATTGGGGACCCAGTACTTC. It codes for CASRERGGLGTQYF.

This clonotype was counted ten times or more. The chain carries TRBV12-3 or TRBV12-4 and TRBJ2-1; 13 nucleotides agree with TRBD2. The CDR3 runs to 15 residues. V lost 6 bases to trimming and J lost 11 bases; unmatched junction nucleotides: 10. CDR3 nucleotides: TGTGCCAGCAGCCCCTTTACTAGCGGGGGGGCGAAGCAGTTCTTC. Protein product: CASSPFTSGGAKQFF.

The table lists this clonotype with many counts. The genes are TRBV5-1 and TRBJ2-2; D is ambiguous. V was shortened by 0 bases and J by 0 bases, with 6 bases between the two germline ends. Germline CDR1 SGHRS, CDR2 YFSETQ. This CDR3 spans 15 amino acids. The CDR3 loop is CASSLASTNTGELFF. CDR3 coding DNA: TGCGCCAGCAGCTTGGCCAGCACGAACACCGGGGAGCTGTTTTTT.

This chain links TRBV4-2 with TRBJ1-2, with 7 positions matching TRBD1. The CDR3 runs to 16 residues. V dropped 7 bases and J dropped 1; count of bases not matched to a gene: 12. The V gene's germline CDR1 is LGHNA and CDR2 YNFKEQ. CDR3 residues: CASNERQGGGNYGYTF. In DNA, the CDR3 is TGTGCCAGCAACGAGAGGCAGGGGGGGGGTAACTATGGCTACACCTTC.

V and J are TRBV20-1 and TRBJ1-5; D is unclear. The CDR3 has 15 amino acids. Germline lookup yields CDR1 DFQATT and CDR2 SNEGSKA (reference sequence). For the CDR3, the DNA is TGCAGCATAATCGCCCGAGGAGCGGTAGGTCAGCCCCAGCATTTT. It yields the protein CSIIARGAVGQPQHF.

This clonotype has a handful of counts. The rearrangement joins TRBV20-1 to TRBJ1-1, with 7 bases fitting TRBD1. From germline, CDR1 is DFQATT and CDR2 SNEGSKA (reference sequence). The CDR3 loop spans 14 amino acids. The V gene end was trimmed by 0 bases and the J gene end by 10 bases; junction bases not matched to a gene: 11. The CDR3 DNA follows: TGCAGTGCTAGAGACCCTACGACAGGGTATGGAGCTTTCTTT. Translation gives CSARDPTTGYGAFF.

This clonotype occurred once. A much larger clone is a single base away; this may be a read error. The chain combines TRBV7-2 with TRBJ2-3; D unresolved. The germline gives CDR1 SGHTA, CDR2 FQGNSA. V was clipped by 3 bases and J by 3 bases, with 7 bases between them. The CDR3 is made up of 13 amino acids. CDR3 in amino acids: CASSFDLTDTQYF. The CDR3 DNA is TGTGCCAGCAGCTTCGATTTAACAGATACGCAGTATTTT. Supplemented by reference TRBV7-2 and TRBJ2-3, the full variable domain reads GAGVSQSPSNKVTEKGKDVELRCDPISGHTALYWYRQSLGQGLEFLIYFQGNSAPDKSGLPSDRFSAERTGGSVSTLTIQRTQQEDSAVYLCASSFDLTDTQYFGPGTRLTVL.

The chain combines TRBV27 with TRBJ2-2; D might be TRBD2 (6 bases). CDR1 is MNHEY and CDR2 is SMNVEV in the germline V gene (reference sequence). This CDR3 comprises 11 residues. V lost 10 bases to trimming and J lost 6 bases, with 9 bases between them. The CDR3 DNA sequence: TGTGCCATCGGGGGTCCCGGGGAGCTGTTTTTT. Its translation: CAIGGPGELFF.

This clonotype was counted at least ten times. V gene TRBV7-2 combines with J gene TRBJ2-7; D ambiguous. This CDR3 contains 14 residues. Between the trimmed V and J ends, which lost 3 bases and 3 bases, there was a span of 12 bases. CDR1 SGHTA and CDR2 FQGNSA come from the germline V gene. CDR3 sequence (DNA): TGTGCCAGCAGCTTTTCTCGGACGGACTACGAGCAGTACTTC. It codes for CASSFSRTDYEQYF. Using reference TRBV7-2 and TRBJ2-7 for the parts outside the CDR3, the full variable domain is GAGVSQSPSNKVTEKGKDVELRCDPISGHTALYWYRQSLGQGLEFLIYFQGNSAPDKSGLPSDRFSAERTGGSVSTLTIQRTQQEDSAVYLCASSFSRTDYEQYFGPGTRLTVT.

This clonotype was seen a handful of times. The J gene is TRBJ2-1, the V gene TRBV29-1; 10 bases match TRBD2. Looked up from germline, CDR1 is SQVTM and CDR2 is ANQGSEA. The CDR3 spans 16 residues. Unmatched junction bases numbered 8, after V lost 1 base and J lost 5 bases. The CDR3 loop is CSVEGASGRRHNEQFF. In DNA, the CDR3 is TGCAGCGTTGAAGGGGCTAGCGGGAGACGACACAATGAGCAGTTCTTC.

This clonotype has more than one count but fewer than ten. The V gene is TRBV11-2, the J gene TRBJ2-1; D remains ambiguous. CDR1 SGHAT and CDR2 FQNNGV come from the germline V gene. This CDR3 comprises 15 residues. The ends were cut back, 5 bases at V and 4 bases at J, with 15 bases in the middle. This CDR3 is CASSVIGDGYNEQFF. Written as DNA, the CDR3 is TGTGCCAGCAGCGTAATCGGAGACGGGTACAATGAGCAGTTCTTC.

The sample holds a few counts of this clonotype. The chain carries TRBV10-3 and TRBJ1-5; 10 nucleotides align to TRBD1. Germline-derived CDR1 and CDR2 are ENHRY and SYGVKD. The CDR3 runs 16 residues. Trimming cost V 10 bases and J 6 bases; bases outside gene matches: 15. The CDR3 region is CATRPGTGAGGQPQHF. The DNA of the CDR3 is TGTGCCACCCGCCCCGGGACAGGGGCGGGGGGTCAGCCCCAGCATTTT.

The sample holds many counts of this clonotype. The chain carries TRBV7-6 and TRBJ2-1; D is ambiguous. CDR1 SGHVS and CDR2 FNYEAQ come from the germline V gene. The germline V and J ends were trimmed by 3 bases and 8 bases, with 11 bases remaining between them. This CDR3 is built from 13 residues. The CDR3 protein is CASSFVLEDEQFF. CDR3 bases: TGTGCCAGCAGCTTCGTCCTAGAGGATGAGCAGTTCTTC. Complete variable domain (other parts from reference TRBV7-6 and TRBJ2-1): GAGVSQSPRYKVTKRGQDVALRCDPISGHVSLYWYRQALGQGPEFLTYFNYEAQQDKSGLPNDRFSAERPEGSISTLTIQRTEQRDSAMYRCASSFVLEDEQFFGPGTRLTVL.

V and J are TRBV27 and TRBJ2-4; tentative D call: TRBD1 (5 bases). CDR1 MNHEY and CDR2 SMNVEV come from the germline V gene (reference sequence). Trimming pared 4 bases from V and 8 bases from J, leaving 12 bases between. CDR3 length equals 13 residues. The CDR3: CASSCQGCDIQYF. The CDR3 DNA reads TGTGCCAGCAGTTGCCAGGGATGTGACATTCAGTACTTC.